Listed below are T cell receptor beta chains from one sample, sequenced in a study of cytomegalovirus exposure and HLA in healthy donors. Repertoires were generated with immunoSEQ multiplex PCR, while TCRdb's copy carries only in-frame clones and drops some. The sample yields around 98,000 clones, 80% to 85% seen once. Sequencing used PBMCs. The receptors originated from a man aged 40-49 years in good health and CMV-seronegative. CDR3s include the opening cysteine and the closing phenylalanine or tryptophan. D genes are given only for firm matches.

TRBV12-1	TRBJ2-5	-	TGTGCCAGCAGCTCCTCCCGGGCGGGGGGGCTAAGCCAAGAGACCCAGTACTTC	CASSSSRAGGLSQETQYF
TRBV5-8	TRBJ1-4	-	TGTGCCAGCAGCCCGAAGCTTAATGAAAAACTGTTTTTT	CASSPKLNEKLFF
TRBV7-3	TRBJ2-3	TRBD1	TGTGCCAGCAGCCGAAGACCGGGACAGGGGGAAGATACGCAGTATTTT	CASSRRPGQGEDTQYF
TRBV5-4	TRBJ2-7	-	TGTGCCAGCAGCGAAGGCGGGCACGAGCAGTACTTC	CASSEGGHEQYF
TRBV19	TRBJ1-1	-	TGTGCCAGTAGTATGGCCGACAGCCGAACTGAAGCTTTCTTT	CASSMADSRTEAFF
TRBV7-8	TRBJ1-6	-	TGTGCCAGCAGCTATTCCGACAGATATAATTCACCCCTCCACTTT	CASSYSDRYNSPLHF
TRBV6-6	TRBJ2-1	-	TGTGCCAGCAGTTACTCGGAGGGGGGGGCCAATGAGCAGTTCTTC	CASSYSEGGANEQFF
TRBV7-9	TRBJ2-3	-	TGTGCCAGCAGCCAAGGGTCAGGGGTTCCAGATACGCAGTATTTT	CASSQGSGVPDTQYF
TRBV4-1	TRBJ2-3	-	TGCGCCAGCAGCCAAGGTCCTAGCGAGACAGATACGCAGTATTTT	CASSQGPSETDTQYF
TRBV11-2	TRBJ2-7	-	TGTGCCAGCAGCTTAGGGGAGTCCTACGAGCAGTACTTC	CASSLGESYEQYF
TRBV6-1	TRBJ2-5	TRBD1	TGTGCCAGCAGAAGGCAATGGGACAGAAGAATGGCCCAGTACTTC	CASRRQWDRRMAQYF
TRBV2	TRBJ1-5	-	TGTGCCAGCAGTGACGGTTTTCAGCCCCAGCATTTT	CASSDGFQPQHF
TRBV6-4	TRBJ1-2	TRBD1	TGTGCCAGCAGTCCGGGACAGGGGAACTATGGCTACACCTTC	CASSPGQGNYGYTF
TRBV9	TRBJ2-2	TRBD1	TGTGCCAGCAGCCTCCAGGGGGTGAACACCGGGGAGCTGTTTTTT	CASSLQGVNTGELFF